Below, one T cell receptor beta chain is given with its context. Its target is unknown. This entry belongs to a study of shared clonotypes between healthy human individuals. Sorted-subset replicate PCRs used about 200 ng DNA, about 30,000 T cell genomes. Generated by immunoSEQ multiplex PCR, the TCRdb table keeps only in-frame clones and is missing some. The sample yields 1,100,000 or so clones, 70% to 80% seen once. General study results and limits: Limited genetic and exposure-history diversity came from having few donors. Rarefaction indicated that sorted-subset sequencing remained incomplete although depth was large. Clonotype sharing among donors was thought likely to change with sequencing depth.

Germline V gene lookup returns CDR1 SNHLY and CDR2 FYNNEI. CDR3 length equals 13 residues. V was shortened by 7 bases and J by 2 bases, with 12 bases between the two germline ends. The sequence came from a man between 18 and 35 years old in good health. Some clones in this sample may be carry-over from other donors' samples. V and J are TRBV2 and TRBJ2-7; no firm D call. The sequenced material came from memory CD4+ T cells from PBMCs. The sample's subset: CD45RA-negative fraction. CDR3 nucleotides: TGTGCCAGCATTTCTGCCATCACCTACGAGCAGTACTTC. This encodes CASISAITYEQYF. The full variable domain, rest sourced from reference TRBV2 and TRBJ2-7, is EPEVTQTPSHQVTQMGQEVILRCVPISNHLYFYWYRQILGQKVEFLVSFYNNEISEKSEIFDDQFSVERPDGSNFTLKIRSTKLEDSAMYFCASISAITYEQYFGPGTRLTVT.